This passage covers 26 T cell receptor beta chains from one sample sequenced in a study of shared clonotypes between healthy human individuals. TCRdb's table, derived via immunoSEQ multiplex PCR, lists solely in-frame clones and lacks some. The table lists 2 million to 2.5 million clones, roughly 93% of them singletons, with 0.36% in the top ten. The sample comprised naive CD4+ T cells from PBMCs. Subset specified: CD45RA+ positively selected. These receptors were obtained from a man aged 18-30 years in good health. Some clones in this sample may be carry-over from other donors' samples.

The chain couples TRBV5-1 to TRBJ2-1; 10 nucleotides align to TRBD2. CDR3 length: 15 residues. CDR1 and CDR2 (germline): SGHRS, YFSETQ. After removal of 4 bases from V and 8 bases from J, the junction contained 9 bases not matched to a gene. The CDR3 DNA follows: TGCGCCAGCAGCCCGGCTAGCGGGGGACTACATGAGCAGTTCTTC. Translation: CASSPASGGLHEQFF.

As regards this clone: This same CDR3 is encoded by further DNA sequences in the sample. V gene TRBV20-1 combines with J gene TRBJ2-7; D uncertain. Germline CDR1 reads DFQATT; CDR2 reads SNEGSKA (reference sequence). The CDR3 spans 11 residues. Trimming pared 1 base from V and 3 bases from J, leaving 4 bases between. The CDR3 coding sequence is TGCAGTGCTAGAGTCGTCTACGAGCAGTACTTC. It is translated as CSARVVYEQYF.

CDR3 in amino acids: CATSSPRGRGEAFF. The CDR3 DNA follows: TGTGCCACCAGCAGTCCTCGGGGCCGGGGTGAAGCTTTCTTT. The V and J genes are TRBV15 and TRBJ1-1, with D possibly being TRBD1 (5 bases). The V end lost 3 bases, the J end lost 7 bases, and 15 bases lay between the germline ends. The CDR3 runs 14 residues. CDR1 and CDR2 from the germline V gene are LNHNV and YYDKDF (reference sequence).

The chain carries TRBV6-5 and TRBJ2-6; D remains ambiguous. The CDR3 runs 15 residues. Germline CDR1 and CDR2: MNHEY and SVGAGI. V gave up 2 bases and J gave up 2 bases, with 7 bases separating them. The CDR3 DNA sequence: TGTGCCAGCAGTTACCGGACGGCTGGGGCCAACGTCCTGACTTTC. Amino acid sequence: CASSYRTAGANVLTF.

The chain joins TRBV4-1 to TRBJ2-3; D assignment may be TRBD1 or TRBD2 (6 bases each). Trimming removed 0 bases from V and 5 bases from J, with 12 bases in between. This CDR3 is built from 15 residues. The germline V gene encodes CDR1 MGHRA and CDR2 YSYEKL. This chain's CDR3 is CASSQDPRGGDTQYF. DNA of the CDR3: TGCGCCAGCAGCCAAGACCCCAGGGGAGGAGATACGCAGTATTTT.

The J gene is TRBJ2-3, the V gene TRBV29-1; 7 bases are a match to TRBD2. V was pared by 7 bases and J by 0 bases, with 10 bases of the junction left unmatched. Germline assignment: CDR1 SQVTM and CDR2 ANQGSEA. The CDR3 covers 15 residues. CDR3 in DNA: TGCAGCGCGGGTATCGCAGCGGGAAGCACAGATACGCAGTATTTT. Protein product: CSAGIAAGSTDTQYF.

For this clone: Other DNA sequences in this sample translate to the same CDR3. This chain joins TRBV19 and TRBJ1-5; 7 bases line up with TRBD1. The trim removed 5 bases at V and 7 bases at J, leaving 5 bases unmatched. Germline V gene lookup returns CDR1 LNHDA and CDR2 SQIVND (reference sequence). CDR3 length: 13 amino acids. CDR3 residues: CASSRQGYQPQHF. The CDR3 DNA sequence: TGTGCCAGTAGTCGACAGGGATACCAGCCCCAGCATTTT.

This chain uses TRBV28 with TRBJ1-5; perhaps TRBD1 as D (6 bases). Germline V CDR1 and CDR2: MDHEN, SYDVKM. V was cut by 6 bases and J by 1 base, with 13 bases left in between. The CDR3 is 15 residues long. The CDR3 region has the DNA TGTGCCAGCAGCCCCGAGGGGGGAAGCAATCAGCCCCAGCATTTT. Residues: CASSPEGGSNQPQHF.

The chain recombines TRBV28 with TRBJ2-3, with D possibly matching TRBD2 (6 bases). The germline CDR1 and CDR2 sequences are MDHEN and SYDVKM. The CDR3 contains 11 residues. Trimming stripped 6 bases from V and 9 bases from J, with 10 bases between. CDR3 in amino acids: CASREGQTQYF. The CDR3 DNA reads TGTGCCAGCAGGGAGGGTCAGACGCAGTATTTT.

The chain combines TRBV28 with TRBJ1-5; D is undetermined. Germline-derived CDR1 and CDR2 are MDHEN and SYDVKM. The CDR3 consists of 15 residues. Between the trimmed V and J ends, which lost 8 bases and 1 base, there was a span of 15 bases. The CDR3 protein is CASHLGILSNQPQHF. The DNA of the CDR3 is TGTGCCAGCCACCTGGGCATTTTGAGCAATCAGCCCCAGCATTTT. Full variable domain (rest looked up from reference TRBV28 and TRBJ1-5): DVKVTQSSRYLVKRTGEKVFLECVQDMDHENMFWYRQDPGLGLRLIYFSYDVKMKEKGDIPEGYSVSREKKERFSLILESASTNQTSMYLCASHLGILSNQPQHFGDGTRLSIL.

The chain recombines TRBV9 with TRBJ1-1; 9 nucleotides match TRBD1. Trimming took 2 bases from V and 1 from J; bases not matched to a gene: 12. Germline values: CDR1 SGDLS, CDR2 YYNGEE. The CDR3 length is 18 residues. CDR3 sequence: CASSVRLIGDRENTEAFF. The CDR3 region has the DNA TGTGCCAGCAGCGTCCGACTCATAGGGGACAGGGAGAACACTGAAGCTTTCTTT.

J is TRBJ1-2 and V is TRBV27; 7 bases map to TRBD1. The germline V gene encodes CDR1 MNHEY and CDR2 SMNVEV (reference sequence). With V trimmed by 2 bases and J by 8 bases, 14 bases remained unmatched. The CDR3 loop spans 16 amino acids. For the CDR3, the DNA is TGTGCCAGCAGTTTAGCTTTTATACAGGGGAGAGGCGGCTACACCTTC. This sequence encodes CASSLAFIQGRGGYTF.

V usage is TRBV18 and J usage is TRBJ2-5, with no clear D. V was pared by 2 bases and J by 6 bases, with 7 bases between. The CDR3 consists of 12 residues. Germline CDR1 is KGHSH and CDR2 is LQKENI. The CDR3 DNA sequence: TGTGCCAGCTCACCAGATAGTAAGACCCAGTACTTC. It specifies CASSPDSKTQYF.

This clone has a single count. This chain uses TRBV30 with TRBJ2-4; D gene ambiguous. The CDR3 contains 14 residues. V shed 3 bases and J shed 0 bases, with 9 bases lying between them. The germline V gene has CDR1 GTSNPN and CDR2 SVGIG (reference sequence). The CDR3 reads CAWSFVLAKNIQYF. The DNA of the CDR3 is TGTGCCTGGAGCTTTGTCCTAGCCAAAAACATTCAGTACTTC. Supplemented by reference TRBV30 and TRBJ2-4, the full variable domain reads SQTIHQWPATLVQPVGSPLSLECTVEGTSNPNLYWYRQAAGRGLQLLFYSVGIGQISSEVPQNLSASRPQDRQFILSSKKLLLSDSGFYLCAWSFVLAKNIQYFGAGTRLSVL.

This chain connects TRBV14 to TRBJ1-1; D unresolved. CDR3 length: 15 amino acids. Germline V gene lookup returns CDR1 SGHDN and CDR2 FVKESK. V dropped 5 bases and J dropped 11 bases, with 24 bases sitting between them. Written as DNA, the CDR3 is TGTGCCAGCAGCTTCCTAAACGAGGGTTCGAGTACGGCTTTCTTT. It yields the protein CASSFLNEGSSTAFF.

The V and J genes are TRBV25-1 and TRBJ2-3; the match to TRBD2 covers 8 bases. The J segment lost 1 base and the V segment lost 3 bases, leaving 3 bases of the junction unmatched. Germline V gene lookup returns CDR1 MGHDK and CDR2 SYGVNS. This CDR3 is built from 15 residues. The CDR3 is CASSDGRGGTDTQYF. CDR3 nucleotide sequence: TGTGCCAGCAGTGACGGGCGGGGGGGCACAGATACGCAGTATTTT.

This chain connects TRBV4-1 to TRBJ2-7, with 7 bases identical to TRBD1. The ends lost 1 base at V and 4 bases at J; junction bases unmatched: 7. Per the germline V gene, CDR1 is MGHRA and CDR2 is YSYEKL. This CDR3 comprises 15 residues. CDR3 coding DNA: TGCGCCAGCAGCCAAGGAACCGGGACAGTTTACGAGCAGTACTTC. Its translation: CASSQGTGTVYEQYF.

As DNA, the CDR3 is TGTGCCAGCAGCTTAGAGGGGGCTCGATGGGGGAACGAGCAGTACTTC. Translation gives CASSLEGARWGNEQYF. The genes are TRBV7-6 and TRBJ2-7; the match to TRBD1 covers 7 bases. Unmatched junction bases numbered 11, after V lost 1 base and J lost 5 bases. CDR1 SGHVS and CDR2 FNYEAQ come from the germline V gene. CDR3 length: 16 amino acids.

The chain employs TRBV7-9 and TRBJ1-1, with D uncertain. CDR3 size: 14 residues. V was cut by 3 bases and J by 2 bases, with 10 bases left in between. The germline V gene has CDR1 SEHNR and CDR2 FQNEAQ (reference sequence). The CDR3 nucleotides read TGTGCCAGCAGCTTTTCGCCTCCAAACACTGAAGCTTTCTTT. Amino acids: CASSFSPPNTEAFF. Based on the CDR3 plus reference TRBV7-9 and TRBJ1-1, the full variable domain is DTGVSQNPRHKITKRGQNVTFRCDPISEHNRLYWYRQTLGQGPEFLTYFQNEAQLEKSRLLSDRFSAERPKGSFSTLEIQRTEQGDSAMYLCASSFSPPNTEAFFGQGTRLTVV.

V gene TRBV11-2 combines with J gene TRBJ2-6; D remains ambiguous. Germline V CDR1 and CDR2: SGHAT, FQNNGV. CDR3 length equals 15 residues. V was pared by 4 bases and J by 0 bases, with 7 bases between. CDR3 amino acids: CASSYLSSGANVLTF. CDR3 in DNA: TGTGCCAGCAGCTATCTAAGCTCTGGGGCCAACGTCCTGACTTTC.

The chain uses TRBV10-1 and TRBJ2-5, with 7 positions matching TRBD2. CDR1 is WNHNN, CDR2 SYGVQD, per germline (reference sequence). The length of the CDR3 is 15 residues. The J segment lost 3 bases and the V segment lost 6 bases, leaving 10 bases of the junction unmatched. CDR3 DNA: TGCGCCAGCAGCCCGGACCCTAGCGGAAAAGAGACCCAGTACTTC. It encodes CASSPDPSGKETQYF.

This rearrangement joins TRBV2 to TRBJ1-1; D gene unclear. The CDR3 runs to 13 residues. Germline assignment: CDR1 SNHLY and CDR2 FYNNEI. Trimming stripped 6 bases from V and 0 bases from J, with 8 bases between. The DNA for the CDR3 is TGTGCCAGCAGAGCCCAGATGAACACTGAAGCTTTCTTT. It encodes CASRAQMNTEAFF. Filled out from reference TRBV2 and TRBJ1-1, the complete variable domain reads EPEVTQTPSHQVTQMGQEVILRCVPISNHLYFYWYRQILGQKVEFLVSFYNNEISEKSEIFDDQFSVERPDGSNFTLKIRSTKLEDSAMYFCASRAQMNTEAFFGQGTRLTVV.

The chain combines TRBV6-1 with TRBJ2-7, with TRBD1 matching 7 bases. Germline CDR1 reads MNHNS; CDR2 reads SASEGT. The CDR3 sequence is 13 residues long. Trimming cost V 6 bases and J 0 bases; bases outside gene matches: 2. CDR3 sequence: CASRTGSSYEQYF. CDR3 coding DNA: TGTGCCAGCAGGACAGGGAGCTCCTACGAGCAGTACTTC.

The chain is built from TRBV11-2 and TRBJ1-2; D possibly corresponds to TRBD1 (6 bases). The germline gives CDR1 SGHAT, CDR2 FQNNGV. CDR3 length equals 14 residues. Between the trimmed V and J ends, which lost 2 bases and 4 bases, there was a span of 11 bases. CDR3 in DNA: TGTGCCAGCAGCTTAAGTGGACAGATCTATGGCTACACCTTC. Encoded protein: CASSLSGQIYGYTF.

This chain connects TRBV5-1 to TRBJ1-2; D may be TRBD1 (5 bases). V shed 4 bases and J shed 1 base, with 17 bases lying between them. The CDR3 spans 16 residues. The germline gives CDR1 SGHRS, CDR2 YFSETQ. The CDR3: CASSLRQSTLNYGYTF. The CDR3 coding sequence is TGCGCCAGCAGCCTTCGACAGTCTACCCTTAACTATGGCTACACCTTC.

The chain joins TRBV4-1 to TRBJ2-3, with D perhaps matching TRBD2 (5 bases). Per the germline V gene, CDR1 is MGHRA and CDR2 is YSYEKL. The CDR3 extends over 16 amino acids. Trimming shortened V by 0 bases and J by 11 bases, and 21 bases separated the two germline ends. The CDR3 reads CASSQDAGRAVWGQYF. CDR3 sequence (DNA): TGCGCCAGCAGCCAAGATGCGGGCCGAGCGGTTTGGGGGCAGTATTTT.